This T cell receptor beta chain derives from a study of blood T cell repertoires in COVID-19. Study at large: The United States, Italy and Spain provided the acute and convalescent COVID-19 samples.

This clone was recorded a few times. TCRdb keeps only in-frame clones here, not all; method: immunoSEQ multiplex PCR. The sample records about 180,000 clones, around 85% being singletons. What was sequenced was peripheral blood. The clonotype was recovered from a woman aged 80 or over with acute or convalescent COVID-19.

DNA for the CDR3: TGTGCCACCAGTGCCCCGTCGGGGGGCCCTGGGGCCAACGTCCTGACTTTC. It translates to CATSAPSGGPGANVLTF. The chain uses TRBV24-1 and TRBJ2-6; weak D call: TRBD2 (7 bases). The ends were cut back, 5 bases at V and 2 bases at J, with 15 bases in the middle. This CDR3 comprises 17 residues. Germline V gene lookup returns CDR1 KGHDR and CDR2 SFDVKD.